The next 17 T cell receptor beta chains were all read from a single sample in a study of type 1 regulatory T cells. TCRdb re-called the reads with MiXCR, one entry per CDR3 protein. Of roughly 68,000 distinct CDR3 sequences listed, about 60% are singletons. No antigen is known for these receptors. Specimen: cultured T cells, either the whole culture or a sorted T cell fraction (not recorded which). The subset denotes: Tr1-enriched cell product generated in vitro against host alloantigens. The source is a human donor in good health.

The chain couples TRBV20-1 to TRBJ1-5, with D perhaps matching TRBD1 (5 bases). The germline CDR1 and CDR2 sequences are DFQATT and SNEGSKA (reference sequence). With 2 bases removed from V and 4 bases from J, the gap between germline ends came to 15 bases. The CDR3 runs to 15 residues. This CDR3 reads CSARLSGAANQPQHF. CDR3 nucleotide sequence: TGCAGTGCTAGACTTTCCGGGGCAGCGAATCAGCCCCAGCATTTT.

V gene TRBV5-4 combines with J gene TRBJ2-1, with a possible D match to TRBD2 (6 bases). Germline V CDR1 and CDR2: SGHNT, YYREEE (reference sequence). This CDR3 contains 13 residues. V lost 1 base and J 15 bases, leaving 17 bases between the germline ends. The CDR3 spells CASSLRLDGEAFF. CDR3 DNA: TGTGCCAGCAGCTTGCGACTAGACGGGGAGGCGTTCTTC.

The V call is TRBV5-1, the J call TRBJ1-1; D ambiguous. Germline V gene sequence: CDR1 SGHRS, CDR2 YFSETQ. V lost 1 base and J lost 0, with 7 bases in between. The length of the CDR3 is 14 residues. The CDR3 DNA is TGCGCCAGCAGCTTGTTACAGATGAACACTGAAGCTTTCTTT. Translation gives CASSLLQMNTEAFF.

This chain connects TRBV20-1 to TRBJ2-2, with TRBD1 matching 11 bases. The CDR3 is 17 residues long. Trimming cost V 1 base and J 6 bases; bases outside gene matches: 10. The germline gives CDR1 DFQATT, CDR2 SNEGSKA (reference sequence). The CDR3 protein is CSARVVIPGQGAGELFF. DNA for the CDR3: TGCAGTGCTAGAGTTGTTATTCCGGGACAGGGGGCCGGGGAGCTGTTTTTT.

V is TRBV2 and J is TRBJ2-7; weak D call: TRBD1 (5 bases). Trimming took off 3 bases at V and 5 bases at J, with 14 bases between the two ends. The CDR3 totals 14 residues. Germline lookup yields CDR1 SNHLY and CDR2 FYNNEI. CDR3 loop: CASSDLGPLNEQYF. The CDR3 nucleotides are TGTGCCAGCAGTGACCTGGGGCCTCTTAACGAGCAGTACTTC.

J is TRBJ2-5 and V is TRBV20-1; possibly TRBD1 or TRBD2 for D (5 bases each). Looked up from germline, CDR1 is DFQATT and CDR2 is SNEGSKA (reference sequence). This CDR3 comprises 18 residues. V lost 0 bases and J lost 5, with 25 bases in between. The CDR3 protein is CSARDSRGVDNRQETQYF. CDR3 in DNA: TGCAGTGCTAGAGATTCAAGAGGGGTCGACAACAGGCAGGAGACCCAGTACTTC.

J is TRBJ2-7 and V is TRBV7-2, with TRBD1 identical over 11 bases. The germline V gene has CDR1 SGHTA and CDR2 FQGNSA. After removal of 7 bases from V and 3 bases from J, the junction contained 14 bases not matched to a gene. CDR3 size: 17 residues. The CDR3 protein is CASMPGTGGFLFYEQYF. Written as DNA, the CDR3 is TGTGCCAGCATGCCCGGGACAGGGGGGTTTTTGTTCTACGAGCAGTACTTC. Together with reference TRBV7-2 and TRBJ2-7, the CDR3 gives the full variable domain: GAGVSQSPSNKVTEKGKDVELRCDPISGHTALYWYRQSLGQGLEFLIYFQGNSAPDKSGLPSDRFSAERTGGSVSTLTIQRTQQEDSAVYLCASMPGTGGFLFYEQYFGPGTRLTVT.

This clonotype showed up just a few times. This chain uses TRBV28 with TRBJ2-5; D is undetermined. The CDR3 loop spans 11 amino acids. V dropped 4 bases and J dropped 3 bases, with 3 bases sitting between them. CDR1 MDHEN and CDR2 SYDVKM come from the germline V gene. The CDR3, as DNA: TGTGCCAGCAGTTCAAAAGAGACCCAGTACTTC. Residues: CASSSKETQYF.

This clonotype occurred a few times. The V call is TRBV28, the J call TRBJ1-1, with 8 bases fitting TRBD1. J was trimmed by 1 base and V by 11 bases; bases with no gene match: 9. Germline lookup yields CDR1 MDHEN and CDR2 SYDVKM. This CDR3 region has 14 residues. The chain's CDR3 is CAVTFGTGNTEAFF. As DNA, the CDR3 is TGTGCCGTAACTTTCGGGACAGGGAACACTGAAGCTTTCTTT.

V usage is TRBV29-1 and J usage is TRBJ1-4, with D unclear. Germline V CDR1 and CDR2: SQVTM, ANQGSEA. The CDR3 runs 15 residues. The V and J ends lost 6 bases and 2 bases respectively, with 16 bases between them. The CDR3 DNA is TGCAGCGTGCATGTCTTGGGGTCCACTAATGAAAAACTGTTTTTT. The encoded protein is CSVHVLGSTNEKLFF.

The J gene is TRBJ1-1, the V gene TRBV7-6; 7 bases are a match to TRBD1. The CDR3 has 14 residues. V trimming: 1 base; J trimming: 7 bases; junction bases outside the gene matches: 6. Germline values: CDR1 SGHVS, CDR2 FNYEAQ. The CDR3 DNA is TGTGCCAGCAGCTTAGATGCAGGGGGGGGTGAAGCTTTCTTT. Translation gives CASSLDAGGGEAFF.

The CDR3 nucleotides read TGTGCCACTTTAGCGGGACCCTCCTACAATGAGCAGTTCTTC. Residues: CATLAGPSYNEQFF. The chain employs TRBV10-3 and TRBJ2-1; TRBD2 agrees at 8 bases. CDR3 length: 14 residues. After removal of 10 bases from V and 0 bases from J, the junction contained 5 bases not matched to a gene. Germline V gene data show CDR1 as ENHRY and CDR2 as SYGVKD.

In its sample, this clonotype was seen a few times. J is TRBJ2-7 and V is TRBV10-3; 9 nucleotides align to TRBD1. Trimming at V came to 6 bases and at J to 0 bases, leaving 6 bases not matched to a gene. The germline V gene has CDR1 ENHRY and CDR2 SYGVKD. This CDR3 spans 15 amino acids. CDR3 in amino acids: CAIRPGDRASYEQYF. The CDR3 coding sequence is TGTGCCATCAGACCAGGGGACAGGGCCTCCTACGAGCAGTACTTC.

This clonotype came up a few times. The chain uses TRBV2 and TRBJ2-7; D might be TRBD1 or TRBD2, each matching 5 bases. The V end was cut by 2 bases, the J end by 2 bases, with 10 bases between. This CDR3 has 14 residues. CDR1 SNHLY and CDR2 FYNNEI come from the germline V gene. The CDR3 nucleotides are TGTGCCAGCAGTGAAAGGGGAGCCACCTACGAGCAGTACTTC. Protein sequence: CASSERGATYEQYF. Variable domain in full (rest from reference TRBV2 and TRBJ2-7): EPEVTQTPSHQVTQMGQEVILRCVPISNHLYFYWYRQILGQKVEFLVSFYNNEISEKSEIFDDQFSVERPDGSNFTLKIRSTKLEDSAMYFCASSERGATYEQYFGPGTRLTVT.

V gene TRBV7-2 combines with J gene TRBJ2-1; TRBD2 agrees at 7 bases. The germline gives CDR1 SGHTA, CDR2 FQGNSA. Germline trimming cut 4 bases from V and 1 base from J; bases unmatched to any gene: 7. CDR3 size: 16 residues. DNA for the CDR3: TGTGCCAGCAGCTCGGACGGGGGGAGGTCCTACAATGAGCAGTTCTTC. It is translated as CASSSDGGRSYNEQFF.

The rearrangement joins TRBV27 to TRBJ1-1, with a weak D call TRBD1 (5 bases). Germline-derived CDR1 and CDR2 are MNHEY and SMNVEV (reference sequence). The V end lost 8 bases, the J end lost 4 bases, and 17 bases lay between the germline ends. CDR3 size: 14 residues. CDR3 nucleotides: TGTGCCAGCCGCAGGGCCGTCGTAATCACTGAAGCTTTCTTT. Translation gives CASRRAVVITEAFF.

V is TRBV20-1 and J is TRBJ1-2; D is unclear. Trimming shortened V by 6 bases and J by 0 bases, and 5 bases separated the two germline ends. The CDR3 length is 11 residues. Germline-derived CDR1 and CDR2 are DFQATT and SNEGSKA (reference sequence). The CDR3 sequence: CSAVANYGYTF. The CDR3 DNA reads TGCAGTGCAGTCGCTAACTATGGCTACACCTTC.